The entry that follows covers one TCR beta chain sequence. Its specificity is unknown. The data belong to a study of beta chain features in type 1 diabetes. The study's findings and limits: Whether HLA type influences TCRB rearrangement remained unresolved here. A potential PCR bias toward shorter templates would be equal in patient and control samples. Patients with Type 1 diabetes showed moderately but significantly shorter TCRB CDR3s in all four CD4+ subsets. Lower insertion and higher deletion counts appeared at VDJ junctions in type 1 diabetes patients.

The length of the CDR3 is 11 residues. The V gene lost 8 bases and the J gene lost 3 bases, with 8 bases spanning the gap. CDR1 is MDHEN, CDR2 SYDVKM, per germline. Expressed TCRB transcripts were sequenced because the isolated RNA had all been reverse transcribed beforehand. Profiling relied on immunoSEQ multiplex PCR, and the TCRdb table lists in-frame clones only, not all of them. The sample has approximately 380,000 clones; roughly 16% are singletons. This chain joins TRBV28 and TRBJ2-7; D is unclear. The sample taken for sequencing was naive CD4+ T cells from blood. This clonotype was sampled from a woman younger than 35 in good health. Written as DNA, the CDR3 is TGTGCCAGCCAAACGGTCTACGAGCAGTACTTC. Its protein is CASQTVYEQYF.